Listed here are 22 T cell receptor beta chains from one sample, sequenced in a study of low-dose radiotherapy and immunotherapy resistance in tumors. Alpha- and beta-chain coverage of first-strand cDNA came from TRAV- and TRBV-specific primers. The PCR that amplified TCRs ran for around 20 cycles, relying on a constant-region primer and a V-primer adapter. TCRdb reprocessed the reads with MiXCR, giving one entry per CDR3 protein. The repertoire holds about 39,000 distinct CDR3 sequences, around 30% seen once, with 3.7% in the top ten. The time point: before trial treatment. Sample: PBMCs, taken before treatment. The receptor source for this set is a male donor with gallbladder cancer.

This clonotype was counted many times. V usage is TRBV7-6 and J usage is TRBJ2-3; TRBD1 matches 10 bases. J lost 3 bases, V lost 10 bases, and 13 bases had no gene match. In germline, CDR1 is SGHVS, CDR2 FNYEAQ. The CDR3 has 16 residues. Here the CDR3 reads CATDRGIGSSTDTQYF. In nucleotides, the CDR3 is TGTGCCACGGACAGGGGGATCGGGAGTTCTACAGATACGCAGTATTTT.

About this clonotype itself: A far more abundant clone sits one base away, making this likely a read error. V gene TRBV27 combines with J gene TRBJ1-1; 8 nucleotides align to TRBD1. The CDR3 covers 15 residues. Unmatched junction bases numbered 5, after V lost 5 bases and J lost 0 bases. Germline CDR1 reads MNHEY; CDR2 reads SMNVEV (reference sequence). The CDR3 loop reads CASSVQGQVNTEAFF. CDR3 nucleotide sequence: TGTGCCAGCAGTGTACAGGGACAGGTGAACACTGAAGCTTTCTTT.

V and J are TRBV7-9 and TRBJ2-3; 8 nucleotides line up with TRBD1. V shed 5 bases, J shed 3 bases, and the junction held 4 bases outside the gene matches. The CDR3 is 14 residues long. The germline V gene has CDR1 SEHNR and CDR2 FQNEAQ (reference sequence). The DNA for the CDR3 is TGTGCCAGCAGCCAGTGGACAGGGACAGATACGCAGTATTTT. Its protein product is CASSQWTGTDTQYF.

This clonotype was observed at least ten times. The rearrangement joins TRBV6-6 to TRBJ1-2, with TRBD1 identical over 9 bases. This CDR3 is built from 16 residues. Germline assignment: CDR1 MNHNY and CDR2 SVGAGI (reference sequence). V dropped 8 bases and J dropped 0; count of bases not matched to a gene: 10. The CDR3 region is CASDGTGKEANYGYTF. CDR3 nucleotide sequence: TGTGCCAGCGACGGGACAGGGAAGGAAGCTAACTATGGCTACACCTTC.

This clonotype was seen more than once but under ten times. The V call is TRBV10-3, the J call TRBJ2-3, with 8 bases aligning to TRBD2. Unmatched junction bases numbered 6, after V lost 0 bases and J lost 4 bases. The CDR3 spans 16 residues. The germline CDR1 and CDR2 sequences are ENHRY and SYGVKD. CDR3 DNA sequence: TGTGCCATCAGTGAGTCTATCTCAGCGGGGGCAGATACGCAGTATTTT. It yields the protein CAISESISAGADTQYF.

The table lists this clonotype with many counts. V gene TRBV6-6 combines with J gene TRBJ1-5; 7 bases align to TRBD1. This CDR3 has 16 amino acids. Germline V gives CDR1 MNHNY, CDR2 SVGAGI (reference sequence). The junction had 9 bases not matched to a gene; V was cut back by 4 bases and J by 3 bases. CDR3 in DNA: TGTGCCAGCAGTTCCTTCGGGGGGACAGACAATCAGCCCCAGCATTTT. Residues: CASSSFGGTDNQPQHF.

By proportion, this clonotype is medium-sized. CDR3 bases: TGCAGCGTTGATTGGGGACAAGAGACCCAGTACTTC. Translated, it gives CSVDWGQETQYF. J is TRBJ2-5 and V is TRBV29-1; the D is unclear. Deletions cut 3 bases from V and 2 bases from J, with 7 bases between. Germline CDR1 and CDR2: SQVTM and ANQGSEA. The CDR3 is 12 amino acids. The full variable domain, its missing parts supplied by reference TRBV29-1 and TRBJ2-5, is SAVISQKPSRDICQRGTSLTIQCQVDSQVTMMFWYRQQPGQSLTLIATANQGSEATYESGFVIDKFPISRPNLTFSTLTVSNMSPEDSSIYLCSVDWGQETQYFGPGTRLLVL.

Concerning this clonotype: A far more abundant clone sits one base away, making this likely a read error. The rearrangement links TRBV6-2 or TRBV6-3 to TRBJ2-1, with 9 bases fitting TRBD1. The V and J ends lost 7 bases and 10 bases, in that order; junction bases with no gene match: 11. The CDR3 totals 14 residues. Germline-derived CDR1 and CDR2 are MNHEY and SVGEGT. This CDR3 reads CASNLDRGAYEQFF. The CDR3 nucleotides are TGTGCCAGCAACTTGGACAGGGGTGCCTACGAGCAGTTCTTC.

This clonotype has a count of ten or more. The chain combines TRBV5-1 with TRBJ1-2; tentatively, D is TRBD1 (6 bases). Germline-derived CDR1 and CDR2 are SGHRS and YFSETQ. The CDR3 covers 15 residues. V was shortened by 0 bases and J by 3 bases, with 12 bases between the two germline ends. The CDR3 coding sequence is TGCGCCAGCAGCTTGGCCGCGGACAGACACTATGGCTACACCTTC. Translated: CASSLAADRHYGYTF.

The chain joins TRBV10-3 to TRBJ2-1; TRBD2 aligns across 7 bases. The CDR3 sequence is 16 residues long. V shed 3 bases and J 5 bases; nucleotides not matched to a gene: 10. From germline, CDR1 is ENHRY and CDR2 SYGVKD. CDR3 sequence reads: CAISDVGSGVDNEQFF. The CDR3 region has the DNA TGTGCCATCAGTGACGTTGGAAGCGGGGTAGACAATGAGCAGTTCTTC.

This clonotype occurred a few times. This chain joins TRBV28 and TRBJ2-3; no clear D. Trimming cost V 3 bases and J 3 bases, with 10 bases left between them. CDR3 length: 14 amino acids. Germline loops: CDR1 MDHEN, CDR2 SYDVKM. The CDR3 nucleotides read TGTGCCAGCAGTTTTCTGTCCGGGACAGATACGCAGTATTTT. The encoded protein is CASSFLSGTDTQYF.

This chain connects TRBV5-1 to TRBJ1-4; D is unclear. With 2 bases removed from V and 0 bases from J, the gap between germline ends came to 11 bases. The CDR3 is made up of 16 amino acids. The V gene's germline CDR1 is SGHRS and CDR2 YFSETQ. Written as DNA, the CDR3 is TGCGCCAGCAGCTTAGAAGGGATTGCAACTAATGAAAAACTGTTTTTT. Its protein product is CASSLEGIATNEKLFF.

This clonotype was counted at least ten times. The V and J genes are TRBV3-1 and TRBJ2-7; D unresolved. The V end lost 1 base, the J end lost 2 bases, and 3 bases lay between the germline ends. Germline CDR1 is LGHDT and CDR2 is YNNKEL (reference sequence). CDR3 length: 12 residues. CDR3 bases: TGTGCCAGCAGCCAAGTCCCCTACGAGCAGTACTTC. Its translation is CASSQVPYEQYF.

The genes are TRBV11-1 and TRBJ2-2; tentatively, D is TRBD2 (5 bases). Germline V lookup: CDR1 SGHAT, CDR2 FQDESV (reference sequence). This CDR3 region has 14 residues. The germline V and J ends were trimmed by 4 bases and 1 base, with 7 bases remaining between them. CDR3 protein: CASSYRGNTGELFF. The CDR3 DNA follows: TGTGCCAGCAGCTACCGGGGGAACACCGGGGAGCTGTTTTTT.

This clonotype was seen repeatedly, ten times or more. CDR3 sequence reads: CASSQVLAGGSGEQYF. The DNA for the CDR3 is TGTGCCAGCAGCCAAGTATTAGCGGGAGGATCCGGCGAGCAGTACTTC. The chain couples TRBV3-1 to TRBJ2-7; 10 nucleotides line up with TRBD2. The CDR3 contains 16 residues. V lost 1 base and J lost 6; bases outside the gene matches: 9. CDR1 LGHDT and CDR2 YNNKEL come from the germline V gene (reference sequence).

CDR3 in amino acids: CASITTGSTNTEAFF. Here the CDR3 DNA reads TGTGCCAGCATCACCACAGGGTCGACGAACACTGAAGCTTTCTTT. V usage is TRBV5-6 and J usage is TRBJ1-1, with D possibly TRBD1 on 6 matching bases. The CDR3 is 15 amino acids. The germline V and J ends were trimmed by 6 bases and 1 base, with 16 bases remaining between them. Germline assignment: CDR1 SGHDT and CDR2 YYEEEE.

This chain links TRBV7-9 with TRBJ1-5; D ambiguous. Germline CDR1 reads SEHNR; CDR2 reads FQNEAQ (reference sequence). The CDR3 totals 14 residues. V was clipped by 2 bases and J by 4 bases, with 9 bases between them. CDR3 protein: CASSLSSGNQPQHF. CDR3 DNA: TGTGCCAGCAGCTTATCATCCGGGAATCAGCCCCAGCATTTT.

In this sample, this clonotype turned up many times. The chain is built from TRBV5-1 and TRBJ1-2, with a tentative D call TRBD1 (6 bases). The length of the CDR3 is 13 residues. In germline, CDR1 is SGHRS, CDR2 YFSETQ. Between the trimmed V and J ends, which lost 6 bases and 4 bases, there was a span of 13 bases. CDR3 in DNA: TGCGCCAGCACCAATAGGGGGTCCTATGGCTACACCTTC. Translating it yields CASTNRGSYGYTF. The complete variable domain, with remaining parts taken from reference TRBV5-1 and TRBJ1-2, reads KAGVTQTPRYLIKTRGQQVTLSCSPISGHRSVSWYQQTPGQGLQFLFEYFSETQRNKGNFPGRFSGRQFSNSRSEMNVSTLELGDSALYLCASTNRGSYGYTFGSGTRLTVV.

The gene calls are TRBV2 and TRBJ2-2; 10 bases line up with TRBD2. J lost 6 bases, V lost 2 bases, and 3 bases had no gene match. The CDR3 is 15 residues long. Germline V gene lookup returns CDR1 SNHLY and CDR2 FYNNEI. The DNA of the CDR3 is TGTGCCAGCAGTGAACGGCTAGCGGGAGCCGGGGAGCTGTTTTTT. Its protein is CASSERLAGAGELFF.

This clonotype was seen repeatedly, ten times or more. This rearrangement joins TRBV20-1 to TRBJ2-1, with TRBD1 identical over 9 bases. The CDR3 sequence is 21 residues long. V lost 3 bases and J lost 4; bases outside the gene matches: 25. Germline CDR1 and CDR2: DFQATT and SNEGSKA (reference sequence). In DNA form, the CDR3 reads TGCAGTGCTAGGAGACCTAGGACAGGGGTACGGGACCCTCAGAAATACAATGAGCAGTTCTTC. Encoded protein: CSARRPRTGVRDPQKYNEQFF.

V is TRBV11-2 and J is TRBJ2-1; D unclear. V was trimmed by 2 bases and J by 9 bases, leaving 14 bases between them. The germline CDR1 and CDR2 sequences are SGHAT and FQNNGV. The CDR3 runs 14 residues. The CDR3 region is CASSLSVVSSEQFF. The DNA for the CDR3 is TGTGCCAGCAGCTTAAGCGTCGTGAGTAGTGAGCAGTTCTTC.

The V call is TRBV11-2, the J call TRBJ2-5, with 7 positions matching TRBD1. J gave up 2 bases and V 5 bases, and 5 bases lay outside the gene matches. This CDR3 comprises 14 residues. Germline CDR1 reads SGHAT; CDR2 reads FQNNGV. The CDR3 is CASSPGQSQETQYF. The CDR3 DNA follows: TGTGCCAGCAGCCCGGGACAGAGTCAAGAGACCCAGTACTTC.